This TCR beta chain was obtained from a study of T cell changes during pregnancy in multiple sclerosis. Profiled with immunoSEQ multiplex PCR; TCRdb holds only in-frame clones, not every one. The sample records tens of thousands of clones, approximately 86% being singletons. Trimming shortened V by 11 bases and J by 0 bases, and 14 bases separated the two germline ends. Per germline, CDR1 SEHNR and CDR2 FQNEAQ (reference sequence). The CDR3 length is 14 residues. The source is a female donor with multiple sclerosis, enrolled in a pregnancy study. Here the sequenced sample was peripheral blood, taken before pregnancy. V usage is TRBV7-9 and J usage is TRBJ2-1; a possible D gene is TRBD2 (5 bases). CDR3 region: CAVSREGSYNEQFF. CDR3 coding DNA: TGTGCCGTTTCACGGGAAGGCTCCTACAATGAGCAGTTCTTC.